The sequence of this TCR beta chain was determined in a study of cytomegalovirus exposure and HLA in healthy donors. Findings and caveats of the study: With high specificity and sensitivity, the classifier reportedly diagnosed cytomegalovirus status. Most of the TCR beta V segments (in an earlier analysis) were productive either about 87% or about 30% of the time.

The V and J ends lost 3 bases and 11 bases, in that order; junction bases with no gene match: 10. This CDR3 has 15 residues. Germline CDR1 MNHEY, CDR2 SMNVEV (reference sequence). In regard to this clone: Its target is not known.

The PCR used 60 Vbeta and 13 Jbeta primers. Generated by immunoSEQ multiplex PCR, the TCRdb table keeps only in-frame clones and is missing some. Of 58,000 or so clones listed, approximately 71% are singletons. The genes are TRBV27 and TRBJ2-3; 11 positions match TRBD2. The sample consisted of PBMCs. The sequence was obtained from a man aged 50-59 years in good health and CMV-seropositive. The chain's CDR3 is CASSLGLAVSSGQYF. The CDR3 coding sequence is TGTGCCAGCAGTTTGGGACTAGCGGTCTCTTCGGGGCAGTATTTT.